This T cell receptor (beta chain) originates from a study of shared clonotypes between healthy human individuals (TCRdb year 2020). Looking at the study overall: A few men and a couple of women, aged 18 to 49 years, made up the cohort. For each donor, three plates each were used for CD4 naive and CD4 memory, two plates were used for CD8 naive, and one plate was used for CD8 memory. To estimate repertoire size and how much clonotypes are shared between individuals, the study performed deep sequencing of blood TCR repertoires from five healthy adults. Libraries were prepared and TCR repertoires were sequenced by different laboratories using diverse techniques, in order to increase sequencing depth and limit assay-specific biases. Leukapheresis yielded between about 0.8 and 8.9 billion PBMCs per donor.

The donors were healthy, HIV-negative adults who had no recently reported acute infections or vaccinations. All donors were Caucasian adults living in Nashville, Tennessee, USA. CD8 memory samples were composed of magnetically selected CD45RO+ cells combined with CCR7-negative CD45RA+ effector memory (TemRA) cells. After blood collection by leukapheresis, PBMCs were isolated using Ficoll-Histopaque density gradient centrifugation and then cryopreserved in the vapor phase of liquid nitrogen. Purity and quantity of every magnetically sorted T cell population were checked by analytical flow cytometry. Each sorted fraction had its genomic DNA isolated and then quantified by UV absorbance on a Nanodrop 2000c. Using the deep immunoSEQ assay, multiplex PCR amplified TCR CDR3 regions from genomic DNA. Genomic DNA extracted from each cell subset was distributed evenly over all wells of several immunoSEQ 96-well plates, and each plate served as one replicate. For sorted subsets, about 200 ng genomic DNA, equal to about 30,000 T cell genomes, was loaded into each replicate PCR. The purified libraries were quantified using a Qubit 3.0 fluorometer, sized with a Bioanalyzer 2100, and then quantified again using the KAPA Library Quantification kit. Each immunoSEQ 96-well plate was sequenced on its own single-read 150-cycle Illumina NextSeq 550 flow cell. On the authors' methods: Because only junctional sequences without quality scores were contained in the immunoSEQ output, filtering matching that applied to full-length reads could not be performed. Sequences were annotated with PyIR, a Python wrapper for IgBLAST v1.9, and V/J genes and CDR3 were assigned using IMGT germline references. Reads were filtered out if the reads had weak V/J assignments (E-value above 1e-6), no CDR3, stop codons, out-of-frame junctions, or ambiguous translated residues. V3J clonotypes were defined by identical inferred V gene, J gene, and CDR3 amino acid sequence. The percentage overlap between two repertoires was calculated by dividing the number of shared unique clonotypes by the size of the smaller repertoire. RTK rarefaction, the Chao1 estimator, and Recon v2.1 estimates of unobserved clonotypes were used to assess repertoire richness. OLGA was used to compute generation probabilities for all TCRbeta clonotypes that the gDNA method yielded from a handful of donors. Drawn from immuneACCESS, this table holds only the in-frame rearrangements with V and J called that TCRdb kept. Clones are partly lost; checked studies trace under half to an unresolved V gene and leave the rest unexplained. The V and J calls and the clone size are those of that table, but D and trimming were determined from the DNA. A total of approximately 110,000 clones appear in this sample, approximately 65% of them only once. Around 25% of the sample rests with the top ten.

Of note for this clone: Its antigen remains undetermined. It has no much larger one-base neighbor in the sample; base qualities were not kept.

Results the study describes overall, beyond this receptor: Pairwise subsampling indicated that sequencing depth was expected to affect the degree of clonotype sharing among donors. Naive subsets generally had larger estimated clonotype richness than memory subsets. About 4.5% of naive CD4, around 3.5% of naive CD8, about 2.4% of memory CD4, and 0.35% to 0.4% of memory CD8 clonotypes were shared across several donors. The genetic and exposure-history diversity represented was limited by the small number of donors. Even with the large sequencing depth, rarefaction of the sorted-subset datasets indicated that sequencing was incomplete. Sampling was restricted to blood, and TCR repertoires in tissue are likely to differ from TCR repertoires in blood. Clonotypes shared by all four sorted-subset donors showed higher generation probabilities than non-shared clonotypes.

CDR1 and CDR2 are read off the germline V gene as MDHEN and SYDVKM. The germline V and J ends show losses of 8 bases and 4 bases respectively, and no gene match explains 11 bases of the junction. From the cysteine up to the phenylalanine, the CDR3 has a length of 16 residues. Kept here is only the CDR3 DNA, which spans 48 bases and is read in frame from base 1. The chain is made from TRBV28 and TRBJ2-6, and 7 bases in between align with TRBD1. This TCR was recovered from a woman aged 25 to 39 in good health. The sample was memory CD8+ T cells sorted from blood. Explained via the paper, the cell subset or site label denotes: CD45RO+ cells pooled with CCR7-negative TemRA cells. The DNA reads as follows: TGTGCCAGCCACAGGGGATGGGGCACCGGGGCCAACGTCCTGACTTTC. This codes for CASHRGWGTGANVLTF.